These T cell receptor beta chains were read from a single sample in a study of vaccination and CD4 T cells after COVID-19. Their antigens are not known. TCRdb processed the PCR reads anew with MiXCR; each CDR3 protein has one entry. In the table there are approximately 16,000 distinct CDR3 sequences, approximately 57% of which are singletons. Sequencing was performed on CD4+ T cells from blood, cultured in vitro. Source of these receptors: a human donor who had recovered from COVID-19. The CDR3 runs from the conserved cysteine through the conserved F or W. Fields, in order: CDR3 protein, CDR3 DNA, clone size, D gene, J gene, V gene. A D gene is named only where the DNA matches it firmly. Rows may omit the clone size; those that give it use once, few, many or a size class.

CDR3 protein: CSARDRRGNGYTF
CDR3 DNA: TGCAGTGCTAGAGACAGGAGGGGGAATGGCTACACCTTC
clone size: few
D gene: .
J gene: TRBJ1-2
V gene: TRBV20-1

CDR3 protein: CAWRSAGTWLGNQPQHF
CDR3 DNA: TGTGCCTGGAGGTCAGCTGGGACTTGGCTAGGCAATCAGCCCCAGCATTTT
clone size: few
D gene: .
J gene: TRBJ1-5
V gene: TRBV30

CDR3 protein: CAWSPVPGALVRAFF
CDR3 DNA: TGTGCCTGGAGCCCCGTGCCAGGGGCCCTAGTAAGGGCTTTCTTT
clone size: .
D gene: .
J gene: TRBJ1-1
V gene: TRBV30

CDR3 protein: CASSLDRTSGSSYNEQFF
CDR3 DNA: TGTGCCAGCAGCTTAGATAGGACTAGCGGTAGCTCCTACAATGAGCAGTTCTTC
clone size: .
D gene: TRBD2
J gene: TRBJ2-1
V gene: TRBV11-2

CDR3 protein: CASSLGGARRDTGELFF
CDR3 DNA: TGTGCCAGCAGCTTAGGTGGCGCCCGGCGGGACACCGGGGAGCTGTTTTTT
clone size: few
D gene: .
J gene: TRBJ2-2
V gene: TRBV7-9

CDR3 protein: CASSLSGTREFFF
CDR3 DNA: TGTGCCAGCAGCTTATCCGGGACACGCGAATTTTTCTTT
clone size: few
D gene: .
J gene: TRBJ1-1
V gene: TRBV7-3

CDR3 protein: CASSKHSGSYNEQFF
CDR3 DNA: TGTGCCAGCAGCAAACACAGCGGGTCATACAATGAGCAGTTCTTC
clone size: .
D gene: .
J gene: TRBJ2-1
V gene: TRBV7-2

CDR3 protein: CAWRLGLAGPPRYF
CDR3 DNA: TGTGCCTGGAGACTTGGCCTAGCGGGGCCCCCAAGGTACTTC
clone size: few
D gene: TRBD2
J gene: TRBJ2-7
V gene: TRBV30

CDR3 protein: CASSFWASGRNEQFF
CDR3 DNA: TGTGCCAGCAGTTTTTGGGCTAGCGGGAGGAATGAGCAGTTCTTC
clone size: .
D gene: TRBD2
J gene: TRBJ2-1
V gene: TRBV27

CDR3 protein: CATSSQGARREETQYF
CDR3 DNA: TGTGCCACCAGCAGCCAGGGGGCGAGAAGGGAAGAGACCCAGTACTTC
clone size: .
D gene: TRBD1
J gene: TRBJ2-5
V gene: TRBV15

CDR3 protein: CASSQTGGLVGPEAFF
CDR3 DNA: TGTGCCAGCAGCCAAACGGGGGGCCTCGTGGGGCCTGAAGCTTTCTTT
clone size: .
D gene: .
J gene: TRBJ1-1
V gene: TRBV28

CDR3 protein: CTALSGANVLTF
CDR3 DNA: TGCACGGCCTTATCTGGGGCCAACGTCCTGACTTTC
clone size: .
D gene: .
J gene: TRBJ2-6
V gene: TRBV20-1

CDR3 protein: CSAHQLSNTGELFF
CDR3 DNA: TGCAGTGCCCACCAGCTATCGAACACCGGGGAGCTGTTTTTT
clone size: .
D gene: .
J gene: TRBJ2-2
V gene: TRBV20-1

CDR3 protein: CASSPFESSPLHF
CDR3 DNA: TGTGCCAGCAGCCCTTTTGAGTCTTCACCCCTCCACTTT
clone size: few
D gene: .
J gene: TRBJ1-6
V gene: TRBV7-6

CDR3 protein: CASSRRRDTFSYEQYF
CDR3 DNA: TGTGCCAGCAGTAGACGCCGGGACACCTTCTCCTACGAGCAGTACTTC
clone size: .
D gene: .
J gene: TRBJ2-7
V gene: TRBV6-1

CDR3 protein: CAWDQKGGAEAEAFF
CDR3 DNA: TGTGCCTGGGACCAAAAAGGAGGGGCCGAGGCTGAAGCTTTCTTT
clone size: .
D gene: .
J gene: TRBJ1-1
V gene: TRBV30

CDR3 protein: CAISEPGYSTDTQYF
CDR3 DNA: TGTGCCATCAGTGAACCAGGGTATAGCACAGATACGCAGTATTTT
clone size: .
D gene: .
J gene: TRBJ2-3
V gene: TRBV10-3

CDR3 protein: CASRGDTQYF
CDR3 DNA: TGTGCAAGTCGGGGGGATACGCAGTATTTT
clone size: .
D gene: .
J gene: TRBJ2-3
V gene: TRBV12-2

CDR3 protein: CAIGGGRRQNNEQFF
CDR3 DNA: TGTGCCATCGGAGGCGGGAGGCGACAAAACAATGAGCAGTTCTTC
clone size: few
D gene: TRBD2
J gene: TRBJ2-1
V gene: TRBV10-3

CDR3 protein: CASSLWQGTGELFF
CDR3 DNA: TGTGCCAGCAGCTTATGGCAGGGCACCGGGGAGCTGTTTTTT
clone size: .
D gene: .
J gene: TRBJ2-2
V gene: TRBV7-3

CDR3 protein: CAWSLGTARDTQYF
CDR3 DNA: TGTGCCTGGAGTCTTGGGACAGCTCGGGATACGCAGTATTTT
clone size: large
D gene: TRBD1
J gene: TRBJ2-3
V gene: TRBV30

CDR3 protein: CSVDGPAGETQYF
CDR3 DNA: TGCAGCGTTGACGGGCCAGCGGGAGAGACCCAGTACTTC
clone size: once
D gene: .
J gene: TRBJ2-5
V gene: TRBV29-1

CDR3 protein: CASSTRGLSPLHF
CDR3 DNA: TGTGCCAGTTCGACAAGGGGACTTTCACCCCTCCACTTT
clone size: .
D gene: .
J gene: TRBJ1-6
V gene: TRBV19

CDR3 protein: CASAGGLGHQETQYF
CDR3 DNA: TGTGCCAGCGCTGGGGGATTGGGTCACCAAGAGACCCAGTACTTC
clone size: .
D gene: .
J gene: TRBJ2-5
V gene: TRBV2

CDR3 protein: CATSLRGGPAFF
CDR3 DNA: TGTGCCACCAGTCTCAGGGGGGGACCAGCTTTCTTT
clone size: .
D gene: TRBD1
J gene: TRBJ1-1
V gene: TRBV24-1

CDR3 protein: CSARTWGGYGYTF
CDR3 DNA: TGCAGTGCTAGAACCTGGGGTGGGTATGGCTACACCTTC
clone size: .
D gene: .
J gene: TRBJ1-2
V gene: TRBV20-1

CDR3 protein: CASRDRDRVSPLHF
CDR3 DNA: TGTGCCAGCAGGGACCGGGACAGGGTTTCACCCCTCCACTTT
clone size: .
D gene: TRBD1
J gene: TRBJ1-6
V gene: TRBV6-1

CDR3 protein: CASSIGTSETQYF
CDR3 DNA: TGTGCCAGTAGTATAGGGACTAGCGAGACCCAGTACTTC
clone size: .
D gene: TRBD2
J gene: TRBJ2-5
V gene: TRBV19

CDR3 protein: CASSLNHETQYF
CDR3 DNA: TGTGCCAGCAGTTTAAACCACGAGACCCAGTACTTC
clone size: .
D gene: .
J gene: TRBJ2-5
V gene: TRBV12-3/TRBV12-4

CDR3 protein: CASSPGTRDNTGELFF
CDR3 DNA: TGTGCCAGCAGCCCCGGGACTAGAGACAACACCGGGGAGCTGTTTTTT
clone size: .
D gene: TRBD2
J gene: TRBJ2-2
V gene: TRBV5-4

CDR3 protein: CASRVGVVTTEAFF
CDR3 DNA: TGTGCCAGCAGGGTTGGGGTTGTCACCACTGAAGCTTTCTTT
clone size: .
D gene: .
J gene: TRBJ1-1
V gene: TRBV12-3/TRBV12-4

CDR3 protein: CASSLRWQNTGELFF
CDR3 DNA: TGTGCCAGCAGCTTGAGGTGGCAGAACACCGGGGAGCTGTTTTTT
clone size: .
D gene: .
J gene: TRBJ2-2
V gene: TRBV11-2

CDR3 protein: CASSLRQGYTGNTIYF
CDR3 DNA: TGTGCCAGCAGCTTAAGGCAGGGCTACACGGGAAACACCATATATTTT
clone size: .
D gene: .
J gene: TRBJ1-3
V gene: TRBV7-2

CDR3 protein: CASSPGTNPANEQFF
CDR3 DNA: TGTGCCAGCTCACCTGGGACCAACCCAGCCAATGAGCAGTTCTTC
clone size: .
D gene: .
J gene: TRBJ2-1
V gene: TRBV18

CDR3 protein: CSALSLETQYF
CDR3 DNA: TGCAGTGCTCTCTCACTTGAGACCCAGTACTTC
clone size: .
D gene: .
J gene: TRBJ2-5
V gene: TRBV20-1

CDR3 protein: CASSLFQGASSPLHF
CDR3 DNA: TGTGCCAGCAGCTTATTCCAGGGGGCAAGTTCACCCCTCCACTTT
clone size: .
D gene: TRBD1
J gene: TRBJ1-6
V gene: TRBV7-2

CDR3 protein: CATSRDIGTGNGYTF
CDR3 DNA: TGTGCCACCAGCAGAGATATCGGGACAGGGAACGGCTACACCTTC
clone size: .
D gene: TRBD1
J gene: TRBJ1-2
V gene: TRBV15

CDR3 protein: CSVRSATNEKLFF
CDR3 DNA: TGCAGTGTCCGGTCCGCAACTAATGAAAAACTGTTTTTT
clone size: few
D gene: .
J gene: TRBJ1-4
V gene: TRBV20-1

CDR3 protein: CASSKSPSVNSTTDTQYF
CDR3 DNA: TGTGCCAGCAGCAAAAGCCCATCGGTAAACTCGACAACAGATACGCAGTATTTT
clone size: .
D gene: .
J gene: TRBJ2-3
V gene: TRBV21-1

CDR3 protein: CASSLSTGGYGYTF
CDR3 DNA: TGTGCCAGCAGTTTATCGACAGGGGGCTATGGCTACACCTTC
clone size: .
D gene: TRBD1
J gene: TRBJ1-2
V gene: TRBV27

CDR3 protein: CAWSVRGRYYNEQFF
CDR3 DNA: TGTGCCTGGAGTGTACGAGGGAGGTACTACAATGAGCAGTTCTTC
clone size: .
D gene: .
J gene: TRBJ2-1
V gene: TRBV30

CDR3 protein: CASSLDWGANSPLHF
CDR3 DNA: TGTGCCAGCAGCTTAGATTGGGGGGCGAATTCACCCCTCCACTTT
clone size: .
D gene: .
J gene: TRBJ1-6
V gene: TRBV7-2

CDR3 protein: CASSRGVGNTEAFF
CDR3 DNA: TGCGCCAGCAGCCGAGGGGTAGGTAACACTGAAGCTTTCTTT
clone size: .
D gene: .
J gene: TRBJ1-1
V gene: TRBV4-1

CDR3 protein: CASSLSIRGTLNSPLHF
CDR3 DNA: TGTGCCAGCAGTTTATCGATTAGGGGGACCCTTAATTCACCCCTCCACTTT
clone size: .
D gene: .
J gene: TRBJ1-6
V gene: TRBV27

CDR3 protein: CASSTTSGRSDTQYF
CDR3 DNA: TGTGCCAGTAGTACAACTAGCGGGAGGTCCGATACGCAGTATTTT
clone size: .
D gene: TRBD2
J gene: TRBJ2-3
V gene: TRBV19

CDR3 protein: CAWTPGSLGTIYF
CDR3 DNA: TGTGCCTGGACCCCCGGGAGCTTGGGCACCATATATTTT
clone size: .
D gene: .
J gene: TRBJ1-3
V gene: TRBV30

CDR3 protein: CASSDLAGDYNEQFF
CDR3 DNA: TGTGCCAGCAGCGATCTAGCGGGAGATTACAATGAGCAGTTCTTC
clone size: .
D gene: TRBD2
J gene: TRBJ2-1
V gene: TRBV2

CDR3 protein: CASRRTGTDEQYF
CDR3 DNA: TGTGCCAGCAGGAGGACAGGGACCGACGAGCAGTACTTC
clone size: .
D gene: TRBD1
J gene: TRBJ2-7
V gene: TRBV27

CDR3 protein: CASSLQGPYGYTF
CDR3 DNA: TGTGCCAGCAGTTTACAGGGTCCCTATGGCTACACCTTC
clone size: .
D gene: .
J gene: TRBJ1-2
V gene: TRBV2

CDR3 protein: CASSLGVGGGELNEKLFF
CDR3 DNA: TGTGCCAGCAGCTTAGGGGTCGGAGGGGGCGAACTAAATGAAAAACTGTTTTTT
clone size: .
D gene: TRBD1
J gene: TRBJ1-4
V gene: TRBV7-9

CDR3 protein: CATSDSRLAKNIQYF
CDR3 DNA: TGTGCCACCAGTGATTCCAGGCTAGCCAAAAACATTCAGTACTTC
clone size: few
D gene: .
J gene: TRBJ2-4
V gene: TRBV24-1

CDR3 protein: CASSLRRGRNTGELFF
CDR3 DNA: TGTGCCAGCAGCTTACGCCGCGGACGAAACACCGGGGAGCTGTTTTTT
clone size: .
D gene: .
J gene: TRBJ2-2
V gene: TRBV7-2

CDR3 protein: CASSISLPGGNTIYF
CDR3 DNA: TGTGCCAGTAGTATAAGTCTGCCAGGAGGAAACACCATATATTTT
clone size: .
D gene: .
J gene: TRBJ1-3
V gene: TRBV19

CDR3 protein: CASSSDRGFGTDTQYF
CDR3 DNA: TGTGCCAGCAGTTCAGACAGGGGATTCGGCACAGATACGCAGTATTTT
clone size: .
D gene: TRBD1
J gene: TRBJ2-3
V gene: TRBV6-5

CDR3 protein: CAITSGSSTDTQYF
CDR3 DNA: TGTGCCATCACCTCGGGTTCTAGCACAGATACGCAGTATTTT
clone size: .
D gene: .
J gene: TRBJ2-3
V gene: TRBV10-3

CDR3 protein: CASSFEGSGANVLTF
CDR3 DNA: TGTGCCAGCAGCTTCGAGGGGTCTGGGGCCAACGTCCTGACTTTC
clone size: .
D gene: .
J gene: TRBJ2-6
V gene: TRBV7-8

CDR3 protein: CASSSGGSSYEQYF
CDR3 DNA: TGTGCCAGCAGCTCCGGGGGCAGCTCCTACGAGCAGTACTTC
clone size: .
D gene: .
J gene: TRBJ2-7
V gene: TRBV6-1